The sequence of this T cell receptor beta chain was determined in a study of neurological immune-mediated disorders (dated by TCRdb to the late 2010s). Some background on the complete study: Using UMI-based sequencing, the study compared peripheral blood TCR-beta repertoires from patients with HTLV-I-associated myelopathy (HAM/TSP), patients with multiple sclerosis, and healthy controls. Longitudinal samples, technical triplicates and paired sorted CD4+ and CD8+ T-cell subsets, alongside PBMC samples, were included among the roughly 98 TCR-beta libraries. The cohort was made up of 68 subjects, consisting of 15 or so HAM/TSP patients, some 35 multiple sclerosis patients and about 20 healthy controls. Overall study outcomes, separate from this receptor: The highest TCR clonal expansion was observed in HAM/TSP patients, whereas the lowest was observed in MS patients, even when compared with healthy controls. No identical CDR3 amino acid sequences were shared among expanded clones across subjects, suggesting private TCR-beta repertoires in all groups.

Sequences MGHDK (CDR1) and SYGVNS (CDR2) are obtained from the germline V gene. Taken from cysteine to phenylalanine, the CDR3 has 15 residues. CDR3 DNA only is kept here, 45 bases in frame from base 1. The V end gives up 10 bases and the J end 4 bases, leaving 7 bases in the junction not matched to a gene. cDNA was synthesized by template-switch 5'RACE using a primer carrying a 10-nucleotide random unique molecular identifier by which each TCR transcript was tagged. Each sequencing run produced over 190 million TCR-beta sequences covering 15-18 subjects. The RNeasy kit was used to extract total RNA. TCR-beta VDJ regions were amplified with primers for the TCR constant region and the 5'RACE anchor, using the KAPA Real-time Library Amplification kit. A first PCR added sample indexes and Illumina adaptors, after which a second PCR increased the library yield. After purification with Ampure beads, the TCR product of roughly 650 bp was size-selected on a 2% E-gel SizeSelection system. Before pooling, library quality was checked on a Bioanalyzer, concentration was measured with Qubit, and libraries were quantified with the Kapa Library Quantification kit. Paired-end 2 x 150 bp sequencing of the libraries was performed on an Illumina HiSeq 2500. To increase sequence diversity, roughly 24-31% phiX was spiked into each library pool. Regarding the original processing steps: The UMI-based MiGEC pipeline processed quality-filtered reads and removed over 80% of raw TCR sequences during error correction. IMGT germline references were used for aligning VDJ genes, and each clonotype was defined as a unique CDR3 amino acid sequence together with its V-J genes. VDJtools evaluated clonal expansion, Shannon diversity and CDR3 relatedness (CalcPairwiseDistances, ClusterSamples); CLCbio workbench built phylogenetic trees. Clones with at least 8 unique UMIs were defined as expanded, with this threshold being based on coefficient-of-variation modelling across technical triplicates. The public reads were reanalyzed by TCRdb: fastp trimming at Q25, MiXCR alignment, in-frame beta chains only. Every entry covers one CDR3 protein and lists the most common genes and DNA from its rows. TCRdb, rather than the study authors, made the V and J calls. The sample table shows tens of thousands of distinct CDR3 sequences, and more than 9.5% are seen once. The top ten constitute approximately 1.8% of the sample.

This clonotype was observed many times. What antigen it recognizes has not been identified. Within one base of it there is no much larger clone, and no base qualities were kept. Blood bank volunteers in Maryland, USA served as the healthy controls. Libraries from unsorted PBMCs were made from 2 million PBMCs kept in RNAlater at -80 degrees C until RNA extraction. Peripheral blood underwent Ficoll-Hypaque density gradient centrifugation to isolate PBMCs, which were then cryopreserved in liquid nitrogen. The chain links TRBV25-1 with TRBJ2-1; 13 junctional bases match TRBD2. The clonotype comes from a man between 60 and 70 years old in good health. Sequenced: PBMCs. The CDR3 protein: CATSTSGGAYNEQFF. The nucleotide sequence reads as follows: TGTGCCACCTCAACTAGCGGGGGGGCTTACAATGAGCAGTTCTTC.